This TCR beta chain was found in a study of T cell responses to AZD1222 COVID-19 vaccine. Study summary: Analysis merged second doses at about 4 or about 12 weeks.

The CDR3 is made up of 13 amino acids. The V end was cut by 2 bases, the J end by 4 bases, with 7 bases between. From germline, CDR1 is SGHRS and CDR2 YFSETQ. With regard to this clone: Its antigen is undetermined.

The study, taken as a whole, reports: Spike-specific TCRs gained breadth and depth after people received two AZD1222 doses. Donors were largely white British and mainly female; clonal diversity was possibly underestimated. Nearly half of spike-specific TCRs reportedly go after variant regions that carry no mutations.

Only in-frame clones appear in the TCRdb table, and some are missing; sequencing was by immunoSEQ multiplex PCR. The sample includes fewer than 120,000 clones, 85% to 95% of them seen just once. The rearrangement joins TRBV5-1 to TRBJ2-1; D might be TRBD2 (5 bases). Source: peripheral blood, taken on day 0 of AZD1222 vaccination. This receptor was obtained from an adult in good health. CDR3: CASSFREYNEQFF. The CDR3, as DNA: TGCGCCAGCAGCTTCCGGGAATACAATGAGCAGTTCTTC.